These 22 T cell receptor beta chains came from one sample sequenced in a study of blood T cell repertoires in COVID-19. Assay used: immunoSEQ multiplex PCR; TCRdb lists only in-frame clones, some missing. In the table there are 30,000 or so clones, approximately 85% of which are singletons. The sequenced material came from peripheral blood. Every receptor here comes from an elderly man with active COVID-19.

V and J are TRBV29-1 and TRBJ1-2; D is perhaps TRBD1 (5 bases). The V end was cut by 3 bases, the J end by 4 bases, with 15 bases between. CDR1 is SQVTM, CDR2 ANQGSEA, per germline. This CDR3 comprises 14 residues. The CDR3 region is CSVDLPDKPYGYTF. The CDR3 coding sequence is TGCAGCGTTGATTTGCCGGACAAGCCCTATGGCTACACCTTC.

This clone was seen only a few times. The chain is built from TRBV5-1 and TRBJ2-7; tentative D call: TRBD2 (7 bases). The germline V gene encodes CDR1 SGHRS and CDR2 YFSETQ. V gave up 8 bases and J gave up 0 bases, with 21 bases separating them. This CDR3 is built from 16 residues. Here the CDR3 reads CARGYMSGGPSYEQYF. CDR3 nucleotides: TGCGCCAGGGGATACATGTCGGGGGGCCCCTCCTACGAGCAGTACTTC. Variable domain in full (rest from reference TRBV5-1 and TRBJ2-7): KAGVTQTPRYLIKTRGQQVTLSCSPISGHRSVSWYQQTPGQGLQFLFEYFSETQRNKGNFPGRFSGRQFSNSRSEMNVSTLELGDSALYLCARGYMSGGPSYEQYFGPGTRLTVT.

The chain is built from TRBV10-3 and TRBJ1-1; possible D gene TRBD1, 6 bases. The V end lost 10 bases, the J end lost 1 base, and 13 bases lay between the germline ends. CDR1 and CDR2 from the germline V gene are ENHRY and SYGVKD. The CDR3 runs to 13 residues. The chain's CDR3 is CASRTAQNTEAFF. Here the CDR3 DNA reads TGTGCCAGCCGGACAGCACAGAACACTGAAGCTTTCTTT.

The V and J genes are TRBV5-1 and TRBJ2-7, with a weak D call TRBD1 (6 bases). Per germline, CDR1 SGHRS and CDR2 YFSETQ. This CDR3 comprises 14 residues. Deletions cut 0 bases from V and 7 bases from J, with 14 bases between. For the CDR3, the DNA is TGCGCCAGCAGCTTGGCAGGGGACGTACTGGAGCAGTACTTC. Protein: CASSLAGDVLEQYF.

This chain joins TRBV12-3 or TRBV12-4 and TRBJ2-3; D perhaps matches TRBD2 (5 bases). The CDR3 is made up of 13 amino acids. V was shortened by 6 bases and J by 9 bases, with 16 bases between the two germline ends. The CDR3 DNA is TGTGCCAGCAGCCAAAACGAGTGGGAGACGCAGTATTTT. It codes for CASSQNEWETQYF.

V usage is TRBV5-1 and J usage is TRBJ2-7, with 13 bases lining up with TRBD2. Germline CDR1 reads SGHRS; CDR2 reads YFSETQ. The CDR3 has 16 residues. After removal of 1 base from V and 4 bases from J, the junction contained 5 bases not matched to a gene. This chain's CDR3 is CASSLSTSGGAYEQYF. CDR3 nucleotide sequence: TGCGCCAGCAGCTTGTCTACTAGCGGGGGGGCTTACGAGCAGTACTTC. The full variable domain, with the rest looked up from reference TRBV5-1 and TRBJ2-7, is KAGVTQTPRYLIKTRGQQVTLSCSPISGHRSVSWYQQTPGQGLQFLFEYFSETQRNKGNFPGRFSGRQFSNSRSEMNVSTLELGDSALYLCASSLSTSGGAYEQYFGPGTRLTVT.

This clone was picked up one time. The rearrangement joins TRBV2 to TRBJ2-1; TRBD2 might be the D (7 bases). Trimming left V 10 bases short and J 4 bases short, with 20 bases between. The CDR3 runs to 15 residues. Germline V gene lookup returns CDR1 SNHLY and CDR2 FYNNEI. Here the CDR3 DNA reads TGTGCCACCCTGGCGTTGGGGGGGCAATACAATGAGCAGTTCTTC. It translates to CATLALGGQYNEQFF. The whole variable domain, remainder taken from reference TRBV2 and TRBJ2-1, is EPEVTQTPSHQVTQMGQEVILRCVPISNHLYFYWYRQILGQKVEFLVSFYNNEISEKSEIFDDQFSVERPDGSNFTLKIRSTKLEDSAMYFCATLALGGQYNEQFFGPGTRLTVL.

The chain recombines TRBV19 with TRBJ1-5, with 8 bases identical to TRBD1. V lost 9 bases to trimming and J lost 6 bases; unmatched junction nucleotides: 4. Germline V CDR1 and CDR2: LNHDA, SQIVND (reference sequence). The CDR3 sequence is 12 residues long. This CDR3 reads CASRQGSQPQHF. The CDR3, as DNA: TGTGCCAGCCGACAGGGGTCTCAGCCCCAGCATTTT.

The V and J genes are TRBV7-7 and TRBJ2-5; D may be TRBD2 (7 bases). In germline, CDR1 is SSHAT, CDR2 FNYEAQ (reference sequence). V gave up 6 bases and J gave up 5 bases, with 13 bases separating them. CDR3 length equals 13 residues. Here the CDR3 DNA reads TGTGCCAGCAGTTCACAGGGAGGGGAGACCCAGTACTTC. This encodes CASSSQGGETQYF.

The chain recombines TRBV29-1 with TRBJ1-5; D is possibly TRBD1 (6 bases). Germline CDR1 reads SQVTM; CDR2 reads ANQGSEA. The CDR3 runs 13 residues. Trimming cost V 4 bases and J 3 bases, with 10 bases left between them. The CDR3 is CSVGAGDNQPQHF. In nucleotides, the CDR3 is TGCAGCGTTGGGGCAGGGGACAATCAGCCCCAGCATTTT.

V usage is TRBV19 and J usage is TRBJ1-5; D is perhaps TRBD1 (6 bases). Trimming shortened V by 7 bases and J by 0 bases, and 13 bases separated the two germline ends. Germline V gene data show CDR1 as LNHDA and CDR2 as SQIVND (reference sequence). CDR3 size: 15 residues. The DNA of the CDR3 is TGTGCCAGTATGGGCAGGGGATATAGCAATCAGCCCCAGCATTTT. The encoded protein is CASMGRGYSNQPQHF.

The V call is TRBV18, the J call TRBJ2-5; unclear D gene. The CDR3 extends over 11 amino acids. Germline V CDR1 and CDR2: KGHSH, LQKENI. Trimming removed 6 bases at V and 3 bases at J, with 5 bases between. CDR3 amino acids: CASSLEETQYF. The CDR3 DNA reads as TGTGCCAGCTCCCTTGAAGAGACCCAGTACTTC.

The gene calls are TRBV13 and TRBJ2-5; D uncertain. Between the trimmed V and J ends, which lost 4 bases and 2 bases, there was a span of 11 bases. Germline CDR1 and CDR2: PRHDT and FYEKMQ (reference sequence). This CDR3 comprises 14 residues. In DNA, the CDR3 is TGTGCCAGCAGCTACAGAGCCGTTCAAGAGACCCAGTACTTC. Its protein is CASSYRAVQETQYF.

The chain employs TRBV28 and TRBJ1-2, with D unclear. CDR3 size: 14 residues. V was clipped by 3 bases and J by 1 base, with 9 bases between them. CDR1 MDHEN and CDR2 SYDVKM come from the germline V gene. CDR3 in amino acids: CASSFPEINYGYTF. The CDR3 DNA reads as TGTGCCAGCAGTTTTCCGGAGATTAACTATGGCTACACCTTC.

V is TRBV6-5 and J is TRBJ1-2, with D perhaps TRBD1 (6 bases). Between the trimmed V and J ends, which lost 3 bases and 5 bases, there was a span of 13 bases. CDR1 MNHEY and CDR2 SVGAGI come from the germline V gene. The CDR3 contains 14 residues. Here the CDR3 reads CASSYTSGVYGYTF. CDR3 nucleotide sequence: TGTGCCAGCAGTTATACGTCAGGGGTTTATGGCTACACCTTC.

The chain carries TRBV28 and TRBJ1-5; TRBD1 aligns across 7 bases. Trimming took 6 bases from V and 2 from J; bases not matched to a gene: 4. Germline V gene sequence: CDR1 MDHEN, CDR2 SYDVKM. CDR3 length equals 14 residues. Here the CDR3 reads CASSWTGRNQPQHF. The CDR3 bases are TGTGCCAGCAGCTGGACAGGACGCAATCAGCCCCAGCATTTT.

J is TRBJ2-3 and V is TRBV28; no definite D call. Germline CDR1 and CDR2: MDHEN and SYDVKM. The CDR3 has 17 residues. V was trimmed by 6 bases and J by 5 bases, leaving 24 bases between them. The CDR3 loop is CASSSPWSRPLGDTQYF. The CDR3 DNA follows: TGTGCCAGCAGCTCCCCGTGGTCCAGACCCCTAGGAGATACGCAGTATTTT.

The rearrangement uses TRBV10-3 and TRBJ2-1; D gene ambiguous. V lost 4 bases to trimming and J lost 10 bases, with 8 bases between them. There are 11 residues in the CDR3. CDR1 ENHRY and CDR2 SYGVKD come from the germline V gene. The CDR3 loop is CAISVEEEQFF. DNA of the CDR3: TGTGCCATCAGTGTTGAGGAGGAGCAGTTCTTC.

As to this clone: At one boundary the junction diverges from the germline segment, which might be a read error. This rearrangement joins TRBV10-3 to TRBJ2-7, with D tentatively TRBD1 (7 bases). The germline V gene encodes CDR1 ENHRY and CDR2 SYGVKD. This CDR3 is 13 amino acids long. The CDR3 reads CAISAQGGGVLDF. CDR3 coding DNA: TGTGCCATCAGTGCCCAGGGGGGCGGGGTCTTGGACTTC.

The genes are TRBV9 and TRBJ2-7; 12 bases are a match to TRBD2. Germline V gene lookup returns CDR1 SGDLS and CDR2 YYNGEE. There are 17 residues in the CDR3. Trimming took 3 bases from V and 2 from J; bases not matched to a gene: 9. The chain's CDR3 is CASSAASGGANPYEQYF. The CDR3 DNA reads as TGTGCCAGCAGCGCCGCTAGCGGGGGGGCGAACCCCTACGAGCAGTACTTC.

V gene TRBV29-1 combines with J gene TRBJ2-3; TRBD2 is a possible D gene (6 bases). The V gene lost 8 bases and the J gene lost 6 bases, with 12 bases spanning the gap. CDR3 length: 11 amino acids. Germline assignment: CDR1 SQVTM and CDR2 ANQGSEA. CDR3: CSTLRGDTQYF. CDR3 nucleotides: TGCAGCACTCTTCGGGGGGATACGCAGTATTTT.

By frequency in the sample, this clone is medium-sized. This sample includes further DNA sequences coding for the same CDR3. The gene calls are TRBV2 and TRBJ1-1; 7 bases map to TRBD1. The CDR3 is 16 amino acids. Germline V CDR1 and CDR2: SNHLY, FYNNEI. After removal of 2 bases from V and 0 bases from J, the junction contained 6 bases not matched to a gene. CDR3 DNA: TGTGCCAGCAGTGAACGGCAGGGGGGTTTGAACACTGAAGCTTTCTTT. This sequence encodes CASSERQGGLNTEAFF.